The 19 T cell receptor beta chains listed next were all sequenced from one sample in a study of shared clonotypes between healthy human individuals. Here immunoSEQ multiplex PCR was the method, and the copy in TCRdb shows in-frame clones only, minus some. The table includes 450,000 to 600,000 clones, 79% detected once. Sequenced material: PBMCs. These TCRs come from a woman aged 40 to 50 in good health. Some clones in this sample may be carry-over from other donors' samples.

Here the CDR3 reads CASSLGQNPGNTIYF. The DNA of the CDR3 is TGCGCCAGCAGCCTGGGACAGAACCCTGGAAACACCATATATTTT. J is TRBJ1-3 and V is TRBV5-1, with 7 bases matching TRBD1. The CDR3 extends over 15 amino acids. In germline, CDR1 is SGHRS, CDR2 YFSETQ. Trimming took 4 bases from V and 2 from J; bases not matched to a gene: 6. The variable domain in full, with the rest retrieved from reference TRBV5-1 and TRBJ1-3, is KAGVTQTPRYLIKTRGQQVTLSCSPISGHRSVSWYQQTPGQGLQFLFEYFSETQRNKGNFPGRFSGRQFSNSRSEMNVSTLELGDSALYLCASSLGQNPGNTIYFGEGSWLTVV.

This clone was seen a handful of times. The chain is built from TRBV7-6 and TRBJ2-5; D unresolved. The CDR3 has 13 amino acids. From germline, CDR1 is SGHVS and CDR2 FNYEAQ. Between the trimmed V and J ends, which lost 4 bases and 4 bases, there was a span of 10 bases. The CDR3 protein is CASSSIVGETQYF. Written as DNA, the CDR3 is TGTGCCAGCAGCTCCATAGTGGGAGAGACCCAGTACTTC.

This clone was observed a handful of times. The rearrangement links TRBV27 to TRBJ1-3; D not resolved. From germline, CDR1 is MNHEY and CDR2 SMNVEV (reference sequence). Deletions cut 4 bases from V and 4 bases from J, with 5 bases between. This CDR3 is built from 12 residues. The DNA of the CDR3 is TGTGCCAGCAGTTCGAACGGAAACACCATATATTTT. Translated, it gives CASSSNGNTIYF.

The V gene is TRBV4-3, the J gene TRBJ2-7, with TRBD1 as a possible D gene (6 bases). The CDR3 has 16 residues. V was trimmed by 0 bases and J by 2 bases, leaving 14 bases between them. In germline, CDR1 is LGHNA, CDR2 YSLEER. CDR3 sequence reads: CASSQDLDRKTYEQYF. The CDR3 coding sequence is TGCGCCAGCAGCCAAGATCTCGACAGGAAAACCTACGAGCAGTACTTC.

This rearrangement joins TRBV5-1 to TRBJ1-4, with D possibly matching TRBD1 (6 bases). The V and J ends lost 0 bases and 8 bases respectively, with 11 bases between them. The CDR3 loop spans 14 amino acids. Germline CDR1 and CDR2: SGHRS and YFSETQ. The chain's CDR3 is CASSLEQGREKLFF. CDR3 in DNA: TGCGCCAGCAGCTTGGAACAGGGTAGGGAAAAACTGTTTTTT.

This sequence joins TRBV5-1 and TRBJ2-7; D call uncertain. CDR1 and CDR2 (germline): SGHRS, YFSETQ. V was cut by 6 bases and J by 1 base, with 11 bases left in between. The CDR3 is made up of 13 amino acids. The CDR3 coding sequence is TGCGCCAGCAAAGTCTCGGGTTCCTACGAGCAGTACTTC. This translates into CASKVSGSYEQYF.

The count of this clone is one. The rearrangement links TRBV7-9 to TRBJ2-7; a possible D gene is TRBD2 (7 bases). The V end was cut by 5 bases, the J end by 7 bases, with 18 bases between. The CDR3 is made up of 14 amino acids. Germline V gives CDR1 SEHNR, CDR2 FQNEAQ (reference sequence). The CDR3 nucleotides read TGTGCCAGCAGCCCCGGCGGGGGCCCCTTAGAGCAGTACTTC. The encoded protein is CASSPGGGPLEQYF.

The chain employs TRBV7-9 and TRBJ2-7, with a weak D call TRBD2 (5 bases). The CDR3 is 13 residues long. Germline CDR1 reads SEHNR; CDR2 reads FQNEAQ (reference sequence). V lost 5 bases and J lost 6, with 14 bases in between. CDR3 amino acids: CASSPLEVGEQYF. For the CDR3, the DNA is TGTGCCAGCAGCCCCCTGGAGGTAGGCGAGCAGTACTTC.

Comment on this clone: A single base separates this from a much larger clone, so it may be a read error. V usage is TRBV28 and J usage is TRBJ2-1; 10 bases match TRBD2. Trimming cost V 5 bases and J 2 bases; bases outside gene matches: 3. The CDR3 is 15 residues long. The germline gives CDR1 MDHEN, CDR2 SYDVKM. CDR3 sequence reads: CASSQAGGPYNEQFF. In DNA, the CDR3 is TGTGCCAGCAGTCAAGCGGGAGGGCCCTACAATGAGCAGTTCTTC.

V is TRBV11-3 and J is TRBJ2-2; D remains ambiguous. In germline, CDR1 is SGHNT, CDR2 YENEEA. Trimming removed 0 bases from V and 7 bases from J, with 3 bases in between. The CDR3 spans 12 residues. The DNA of the CDR3 is TGTGCCAGCAGCTTAGAAGTCGGGGAGCTGTTTTTT. Protein sequence: CASSLEVGELFF.

The gene calls are TRBV6-5 and TRBJ2-2; D assignment may be TRBD1 or TRBD2 (5 bases each). Germline V lookup: CDR1 MNHEY, CDR2 SVGAGI. Between the trimmed V and J ends, which lost 6 bases and 5 bases, there was a span of 13 bases. The CDR3 covers 14 residues. The CDR3 region is CASRGVPGTGELFF. The CDR3 DNA reads as TGTGCCAGCAGGGGAGTCCCAGGGACCGGGGAGCTGTTTTTT.

The chain links TRBV5-1 to TRBJ1-5; 8 bases agree with TRBD1. CDR1 SGHRS and CDR2 YFSETQ come from the germline V gene. The V and J ends lost 0 bases and 3 bases, in that order; junction bases with no gene match: 5. The CDR3 is 16 residues long. In nucleotides, the CDR3 is TGCGCCAGCAGCTTGGGAGCAGGGGGCTCCAATCAGCCCCAGCATTTT. Its protein is CASSLGAGGSNQPQHF. The full variable domain, in which reference TRBV5-1 and TRBJ1-5 provide the parts outside the CDR3, is KAGVTQTPRYLIKTRGQQVTLSCSPISGHRSVSWYQQTPGQGLQFLFEYFSETQRNKGNFPGRFSGRQFSNSRSEMNVSTLELGDSALYLCASSLGAGGSNQPQHFGDGTRLSIL.

The V gene is TRBV27, the J gene TRBJ2-7; D might be TRBD2 (6 bases). This CDR3 comprises 12 residues. V was clipped by 3 bases and J by 7 bases, with 10 bases between them. From germline, CDR1 is MNHEY and CDR2 SMNVEV (reference sequence). The CDR3 sequence: CASSFGGVEQYF. The CDR3 DNA sequence: TGTGCCAGCAGTTTCGGAGGGGTAGAGCAGTACTTC.

This chain joins TRBV7-9 and TRBJ2-2, with D possibly TRBD2 on 6 matching bases. Germline V CDR1 and CDR2: SEHNR, FQNEAQ (reference sequence). CDR3 length: 15 residues. V lost 3 bases and J lost 4, with 12 bases in between. The CDR3 loop reads CASSFGGSSTGELFF. The DNA of the CDR3 is TGTGCCAGCAGCTTCGGGGGTTCCTCCACCGGGGAGCTGTTTTTT.

The genes are TRBV5-4 and TRBJ2-7; weak D call: TRBD1 (5 bases). This CDR3 has 14 residues. Trimming left V 2 bases short and J 5 bases short, with 14 bases between. The germline gives CDR1 SGHNT, CDR2 YYREEE (reference sequence). CDR3 loop: CASSFRQKMDEQYF. As DNA, the CDR3 is TGTGCCAGCAGCTTCCGACAGAAAATGGACGAGCAGTACTTC. Full variable domain (missing parts from reference TRBV5-4 and TRBJ2-7): ETGVTQSPTHLIKTRGQQVTLRCSSQSGHNTVSWYQQALGQGPQFIFQYYREEENGRGNFPPRFSGLQFPNYSSELNVNALELDDSALYLCASSFRQKMDEQYFGPGTRLTVT.

V gene TRBV30 combines with J gene TRBJ1-5; D unresolved. The CDR3 loop spans 14 amino acids. Germline lookup yields CDR1 GTSNPN and CDR2 SVGIG (reference sequence). V was trimmed by 1 base and J by 3 bases, leaving 10 bases between them. The CDR3: CAWSADGTNQPQHF. In nucleotides, the CDR3 is TGTGCCTGGAGTGCGGACGGAACCAATCAGCCCCAGCATTTT.

The chain couples TRBV11-2 to TRBJ2-4; tentative D call: TRBD2 (7 bases). V was cut by 4 bases and J by 5 bases, with 18 bases left in between. This CDR3 is built from 16 residues. The germline V gene encodes CDR1 SGHAT and CDR2 FQNNGV. The CDR3 sequence: CASSYGRGAGENIQYF. The CDR3 DNA reads TGTGCCAGCAGCTATGGCCGGGGGGCCGGCGAAAACATTCAGTACTTC.

The chain employs TRBV2 and TRBJ2-7; the match to TRBD1 covers 8 bases. Germline V lookup: CDR1 SNHLY, CDR2 FYNNEI. This CDR3 spans 15 amino acids. V was pared by 7 bases and J by 0 bases, with 8 bases of the junction left unmatched. The CDR3 bases are TGTGCCAGCACCCCCCGGGACAGGACCTCCTACGAGCAGTACTTC. Its protein product is CASTPRDRTSYEQYF. The full variable domain, rest sourced from reference TRBV2 and TRBJ2-7, is EPEVTQTPSHQVTQMGQEVILRCVPISNHLYFYWYRQILGQKVEFLVSFYNNEISEKSEIFDDQFSVERPDGSNFTLKIRSTKLEDSAMYFCASTPRDRTSYEQYFGPGTRLTVT.

The count of this clone is one. The chain has TRBV11-2 and TRBJ1-1; TRBD1 matches 9 bases. The V gene's germline CDR1 is SGHAT and CDR2 FQNNGV. Losses at the gene ends were 1 base for V and 1 base for J; bases not matched to a gene: 10. The CDR3 totals 18 residues. The CDR3 bases are TGTGCCAGCAGCTTAGCCTTGGGCGGGACAGGGAAGAACACTGAAGCTTTCTTT. This translates into CASSLALGGTGKNTEAFF. Variable domain in full (rest from reference TRBV11-2 and TRBJ1-1): EAGVAQSPRYKIIEKRQSVAFWCNPISGHATLYWYQQILGQGPKLLIQFQNNGVVDDSQLPKDRFSAERLKGVDSTLKIQPAKLEDSAVYLCASSLALGGTGKNTEAFFGQGTRLTVV.